These T cell receptor beta chains were read from a single sample in a study of PD-1 blockade in classical Hodgkin lymphoma. The data were produced by immunoSEQ multiplex PCR, yet TCRdb's version contains in-frame clones alone and is incomplete. The table shows 25,000 to 35,000 clones, with about 72% occurring only once. The sample in question was peripheral blood mononuclear cells (PBMCs), obtained before the fourth cycle of nivolumab. The receptors derive from a human donor with classical Hodgkin lymphoma. Both conserved end residues are part of each CDR3. Fields, in order: CDR3 length, clone size, V gene, D gene, J gene, CDR3 protein, CDR3 DNA. A D gene is named only where the DNA matches it firmly. Part of the rows lack a size; the others show once, few, many or a class for expanded clones.

len: 14; abundance: NA; v_gene: TRBV9; d_gene: TRBD1; j_gene: TRBJ2-1; CDR3aa: CASSATGGVNEQFF; CDR3nt: TGTGCCAGCAGCGCGACAGGGGGAGTAAATGAGCAGTTCTTC
len: 15; abundance: NA; v_gene: TRBV6-5; d_gene: NA; j_gene: TRBJ1-2; CDR3aa: CASSYSRDRVYGYTF; CDR3nt: TGTGCCAGCAGTTACTCCCGGGACCGGGTGTATGGCTACACCTTC
len: 14; abundance: NA; v_gene: TRBV2; d_gene: NA; j_gene: TRBJ2-7; CDR3aa: CASSPRTSSYEQYF; CDR3nt: TGTGCCAGTTCCCCCCGTACTTCATCCTACGAGCAGTACTTC
len: 14; abundance: NA; v_gene: TRBV7-2; d_gene: NA; j_gene: TRBJ1-6; CDR3aa: CASSYMGENSPLHF; CDR3nt: TGTGCCAGCAGCTATATGGGGGAGAATTCACCCCTCCACTTT
len: 16; abundance: NA; v_gene: TRBV14; d_gene: NA; j_gene: TRBJ1-6; CDR3aa: CASSHTRQSNNSPLHF; CDR3nt: TGTGCCAGCAGCCATACTCGACAGTCTAATAATTCACCCCTCCACTTT
len: 18; abundance: NA; v_gene: TRBV7-8; d_gene: NA; j_gene: TRBJ2-1; CDR3aa: CASSLRGTDPSSYNEQFF; CDR3nt: TGTGCCAGCAGCCTCCGGGGCACAGATCCTAGCTCCTACAATGAGCAGTTCTTC
len: 14; abundance: NA; v_gene: TRBV9; d_gene: NA; j_gene: TRBJ2-7; CDR3aa: CASSGRDTSYEQYF; CDR3nt: TGTGCCAGCAGCGGACGGGACACATCCTACGAGCAGTACTTC
len: 14; abundance: NA; v_gene: TRBV5-4; d_gene: TRBD2; j_gene: TRBJ2-7; CDR3aa: CASSQAAGRDEQYF; CDR3nt: TGTGCCAGCAGCCAAGCGGCAGGGAGGGACGAGCAGTACTTC
len: 17; abundance: NA; v_gene: TRBV5-1; d_gene: TRBD2; j_gene: TRBJ2-5; CDR3aa: CASSTDGLAGRGETQYF; CDR3nt: TGCGCCAGCAGCACGGACGGACTAGCGGGGAGGGGGGAGACCCAGTACTTC
len: 13; abundance: NA; v_gene: TRBV10-2; d_gene: NA; j_gene: TRBJ1-6; CDR3aa: CASSEGGNSPLHF; CDR3nt: TGCGCCAGCAGTGAAGGGGGGAATTCACCCCTCCACTTT
len: 17; abundance: once; v_gene: TRBV27; d_gene: TRBD2; j_gene: TRBJ2-1; CDR3aa: CASWNLAGEGSYNEQFF; CDR3nt: TGTGCCAGCTGGAACCTAGCGGGAGAGGGGTCCTACAATGAGCAGTTCTTC
len: 16; abundance: NA; v_gene: TRBV4-3; d_gene: NA; j_gene: TRBJ2-7; CDR3aa: CASSQAESESSYEQYF; CDR3nt: TGCGCCAGCAGCCAAGCCGAGAGTGAGAGCTCCTACGAGCAGTACTTC
len: 15; abundance: NA; v_gene: TRBV27; d_gene: NA; j_gene: TRBJ2-7; CDR3aa: CASRASATEPYEQYF; CDR3nt: TGTGCCAGCAGGGCCTCGGCGACGGAACCCTACGAGCAGTACTTC
len: 16; abundance: NA; v_gene: TRBV7-6; d_gene: NA; j_gene: TRBJ2-5; CDR3aa: CASSPRPNSSGETQYF; CDR3nt: TGTGCCAGCAGCCCCCGACCCAACTCCTCAGGGGAGACCCAGTACTTC
len: 12; abundance: NA; v_gene: TRBV19; d_gene: NA; j_gene: TRBJ2-3; CDR3aa: CAAQGLTDTQYF; CDR3nt: TGTGCCGCCCAGGGTCTTACAGATACGCAGTATTTT
len: 13; abundance: NA; v_gene: TRBV28; d_gene: NA; j_gene: TRBJ1-5; CDR3aa: CASSLYENQPQHF; CDR3nt: TGTGCCAGCAGTTTATATGAGAATCAGCCCCAGCATTTT
len: 15; abundance: NA; v_gene: TRBV7-9; d_gene: NA; j_gene: TRBJ2-7; CDR3aa: CASTPRSGSSYEQYF; CDR3nt: TGTGCCAGCACCCCCCGGAGCGGATCCTCCTACGAGCAGTACTTC
len: 14; abundance: NA; v_gene: TRBV5-5; d_gene: NA; j_gene: TRBJ2-7; CDR3aa: CASSQGGAVYEQYF; CDR3nt: TGTGCCAGCAGCCAAGGAGGGGCGGTCTACGAGCAGTACTTC
len: 14; abundance: NA; v_gene: TRBV27; d_gene: TRBD2; j_gene: TRBJ2-3; CDR3aa: CASSRLAGTDTQYF; CDR3nt: TGTGCCAGCAGTAGACTAGCCGGGACAGATACGCAGTATTTT
len: 12; abundance: NA; v_gene: TRBV7-9; d_gene: NA; j_gene: TRBJ2-7; CDR3aa: CASSLAHYEQYF; CDR3nt: TGTGCCAGCAGCTTAGCCCACTACGAGCAGTACTTC
len: 16; abundance: NA; v_gene: TRBV4-3; d_gene: TRBD2; j_gene: TRBJ2-4; CDR3aa: CASSQEPGLAQDIQYF; CDR3nt: TGCGCCAGCAGCCAGGAACCTGGACTAGCGCAAGACATTCAGTACTTC
len: 14; abundance: NA; v_gene: TRBV9; d_gene: NA; j_gene: TRBJ2-7; CDR3aa: CASSVAPNNYEQYF; CDR3nt: TGTGCCAGCAGCGTAGCCCCTAATAACTACGAGCAGTACTTC
len: 13; abundance: NA; v_gene: TRBV6-5; d_gene: NA; j_gene: TRBJ1-2; CDR3aa: CASSPPGGRGYTF; CDR3nt: TGTGCCAGCAGTCCGCCTGGGGGAAGGGGCTACACCTTC
len: 14; abundance: NA; v_gene: TRBV19; d_gene: NA; j_gene: TRBJ1-3; CDR3aa: CASSRGSSGNTIYF; CDR3nt: TGTGCCAGTAGCAGAGGCTCATCTGGAAACACCATATATTTT
len: 14; abundance: NA; v_gene: TRBV6-4; d_gene: TRBD1; j_gene: TRBJ2-3; CDR3aa: CASSDRGLGDTQYF; CDR3nt: TGTGCCAGCAGTGACAGGGGGCTGGGGGATACGCAGTATTTT
len: 13; abundance: NA; v_gene: TRBV10-3; d_gene: TRBD2; j_gene: TRBJ2-3; CDR3aa: CASHSGGDDTQYF; CDR3nt: TGTGCCAGCCATAGCGGGGGGGACGATACGCAGTATTTT
len: 13; abundance: NA; v_gene: TRBV6-4; d_gene: NA; j_gene: TRBJ2-2; CDR3aa: CASSAGDTGELFF; CDR3nt: TGTGCCAGCAGTGCAGGGGACACCGGGGAGCTGTTTTTT
len: 14; abundance: once; v_gene: TRBV6-5; d_gene: TRBD1; j_gene: TRBJ2-5; CDR3aa: CASSYTDRKETQYF; CDR3nt: TGTGCCAGCAGTTACACGGACAGGAAAGAGACCCAGTACTTC
len: 12; abundance: once; v_gene: TRBV7-6; d_gene: NA; j_gene: TRBJ2-5; CDR3aa: CASSSSGETQYF; CDR3nt: TGTGCCAGCAGTTCGTCCGGAGAGACCCAGTACTTC
len: 16; abundance: NA; v_gene: TRBV5-6; d_gene: NA; j_gene: TRBJ2-1; CDR3aa: CASSAQGLQRDNEQFF; CDR3nt: TGTGCCAGCAGCGCCCAGGGACTTCAAAGGGACAATGAGCAGTTCTTC
len: 15; abundance: NA; v_gene: TRBV5-1; d_gene: TRBD2; j_gene: TRBJ2-1; CDR3aa: CASSSGTSGHNEQFF; CDR3nt: TGCGCCAGCAGCTCCGGGACTAGCGGGCACAATGAGCAGTTCTTC
len: 13; abundance: NA; v_gene: TRBV10-2; d_gene: NA; j_gene: TRBJ2-7; CDR3aa: CATRAASSYEQYF; CDR3nt: TGCGCCACGAGGGCGGCGAGCTCCTACGAGCAGTACTTC
len: 17; abundance: once; v_gene: TRBV7-6; d_gene: TRBD1; j_gene: TRBJ1-2; CDR3aa: CASSLSFGGTGLANYTF; CDR3nt: TGTGCCAGCAGCTTAAGTTTTGGGGGGACAGGGCTGGCGAACTACACCTTC
len: 18; abundance: NA; v_gene: TRBV10-3; d_gene: TRBD2; j_gene: TRBJ2-6; CDR3aa: CAISSGLAGGSGANVLTF; CDR3nt: TGTGCCATCAGTTCCGGACTAGCGGGAGGTTCTGGGGCCAACGTCCTGACTTTC
len: 17; abundance: NA; v_gene: TRBV7-8; d_gene: NA; j_gene: TRBJ2-3; CDR3aa: CASSTGTSRSSTDTQYF; CDR3nt: TGTGCCAGCAGCACAGGGACTTCCCGCTCCAGCACAGATACGCAGTATTTT
len: 13; abundance: medium-sized; v_gene: TRBV5-1; d_gene: NA; j_gene: TRBJ1-1; CDR3aa: CASSLNSGTEAFF; CDR3nt: TGCGCCAGCAGCCTAAATTCGGGCACTGAAGCTTTCTTT
len: 12; abundance: NA; v_gene: TRBV27; d_gene: NA; j_gene: TRBJ2-7; CDR3aa: CASRPSSYEQYF; CDR3nt: TGTGCCAGCAGACCCAGCTCCTACGAGCAGTACTTC
len: 13; abundance: NA; v_gene: TRBV7-2; d_gene: NA; j_gene: TRBJ1-1; CDR3aa: CASSPFYSTEAFF; CDR3nt: TGTGCCAGCAGCCCCTTTTATAGCACTGAAGCTTTCTTT
len: 14; abundance: NA; v_gene: TRBV4-1; d_gene: NA; j_gene: TRBJ2-1; CDR3aa: CASSQLGGANEQFF; CDR3nt: TGCGCCAGCAGCCAGCTCGGTGGGGCGAATGAGCAGTTCTTC
len: 16; abundance: NA; v_gene: TRBV29-1; d_gene: TRBD2; j_gene: TRBJ2-3; CDR3aa: CSVEDPLAGGLDTQYF; CDR3nt: TGCAGCGTTGAAGATCCGCTAGCGGGAGGTCTAGATACGCAGTATTTT
len: 17; abundance: NA; v_gene: TRBV4-1; d_gene: NA; j_gene: TRBJ2-4; CDR3aa: CASSPTWSGEHKNIQYF; CDR3nt: TGCGCCAGCAGCCCTACTTGGAGTGGGGAGCACAAAAACATTCAGTACTTC
len: 15; abundance: NA; v_gene: TRBV5-5; d_gene: TRBD1; j_gene: TRBJ2-7; CDR3aa: CASSLGDRGAYEQYF; CDR3nt: TGTGCCAGCAGCTTGGGGGACAGGGGAGCATACGAGCAGTACTTC
len: 13; abundance: NA; v_gene: TRBV27; d_gene: NA; j_gene: TRBJ1-5; CDR3aa: CASSLVPSQPQHF; CDR3nt: TGTGCCAGCAGTTTAGTACCCAGTCAGCCCCAGCATTTT
len: 16; abundance: once; v_gene: TRBV9; d_gene: NA; j_gene: TRBJ2-6; CDR3aa: CASSVDRGAGANVLTF; CDR3nt: TGTGCCAGCAGCGTAGACCGGGGCGCTGGGGCCAACGTCCTGACTTTC
len: 13; abundance: NA; v_gene: TRBV7-9; d_gene: NA; j_gene: TRBJ2-4; CDR3aa: CASRGPPENIQYF; CDR3nt: TGTGCCAGCAGAGGGCCGCCCGAAAACATTCAGTACTTC
len: 15; abundance: NA; v_gene: TRBV9; d_gene: NA; j_gene: TRBJ1-3; CDR3aa: CASSEAGYSGNTIYF; CDR3nt: TGTGCCAGCAGTGAAGCAGGTTACTCTGGAAACACCATATATTTT
len: 14; abundance: few; v_gene: TRBV27; d_gene: NA; j_gene: TRBJ1-2; CDR3aa: CASSGSGLLYGYTF; CDR3nt: TGTGCCAGCAGTGGGTCGGGGTTGTTGTATGGCTACACCTTC
len: 15; abundance: NA; v_gene: TRBV28; d_gene: TRBD1; j_gene: TRBJ1-3; CDR3aa: CASSSRTGAGNTIYF; CDR3nt: TGTGCCAGCAGTTCCCGGACAGGGGCTGGAAACACCATATATTTT
len: 17; abundance: NA; v_gene: TRBV19; d_gene: TRBD1; j_gene: TRBJ2-3; CDR3aa: CASSETTGGPISDTQYF; CDR3nt: TGTGCCAGTAGTGAAACGACAGGGGGCCCTATCTCAGATACGCAGTATTTT
len: 17; abundance: NA; v_gene: TRBV11-3; d_gene: NA; j_gene: TRBJ2-3; CDR3aa: CASSLEGTGAGTDTQYF; CDR3nt: TGTGCCAGCAGCTTAGAAGGGACGGGAGCCGGCACAGATACGCAGTATTTT
len: 12; abundance: NA; v_gene: TRBV30; d_gene: TRBD1; j_gene: TRBJ1-2; CDR3aa: CAWEDRADGYTF; CDR3nt: TGTGCCTGGGAGGACAGGGCGGATGGCTACACCTTC
len: 13; abundance: NA; v_gene: TRBV30; d_gene: NA; j_gene: TRBJ2-7; CDR3aa: CAWSPRGVYEQYF; CDR3nt: TGTGCCTGGAGTCCAAGGGGAGTCTACGAGCAGTACTTC
len: 14; abundance: NA; v_gene: TRBV7-7; d_gene: NA; j_gene: TRBJ2-5; CDR3aa: CASSLYRSEETQYF; CDR3nt: TGTGCCAGCAGCTTATATCGGTCGGAGGAGACCCAGTACTTC
len: 15; abundance: NA; v_gene: TRBV4-3; d_gene: NA; j_gene: TRBJ1-2; CDR3aa: CASSQGWGATYGYTF; CDR3nt: TGCGCCAGCAGCCAAGGTTGGGGGGCTACCTATGGCTACACCTTC
len: 12; abundance: few; v_gene: TRBV4-1; d_gene: NA; j_gene: TRBJ1-1; CDR3aa: CASRREDTEAFF; CDR3nt: TGCGCCAGCAGGAGGGAGGACACTGAAGCTTTCTTT